The sample holds many counts of the clone carrying this TCR beta chain. Starting material of about 450 ng total RNA yielded TCR beta cDNA via a constant-region primer. Libraries of TCR beta came from three nested multiplex PCR rounds with slightly modified ARM-PCR. The study ran its first two PCR rounds for about 11 cycles each, using TRBV1-TRBV30 forward primers and a C-beta reverse primer. TCRdb independently ran MiXCR on the multiplex PCR reads; one entry per CDR3 protein. This table has approximately 190,000 distinct CDR3 sequences, about 82% appearing once. This sample was included in a study of tumor-infiltrating lymphocytes in primary liver carcinoma. Across the whole study: Men and women, 30 to 69 years of age, made up the patients. Maximum tumor diameters ranged from about 4.2 to 11 cm, stage T1-T3 N0M0. Samples returned roughly 3.65 to 7.13 million productive TCRbeta reads, a yield that was similar across tissue types.

The CDR3 totals 14 residues. V was trimmed by 0 bases and J by 1 base, leaving 7 bases between them. Germline assignment: CDR1 SGHAT and CDR2 FQNNGV. Without any cell sorting, roughly 18-34 mg of bulk tissue yielded co-extracted RNA and DNA. The specimen sequenced was tumor tissue from primary liver carcinoma. This sequence was found in a man aged 40-49 years with primary liver carcinoma and hepatitis B virus infection. This chain links TRBV11-2 with TRBJ2-7; D gene unclear. Here the CDR3 reads CASSLEVLSYEQYF. Written as DNA, the CDR3 is TGTGCCAGCAGCTTAGAGGTCTTATCCTACGAGCAGTACTTC.